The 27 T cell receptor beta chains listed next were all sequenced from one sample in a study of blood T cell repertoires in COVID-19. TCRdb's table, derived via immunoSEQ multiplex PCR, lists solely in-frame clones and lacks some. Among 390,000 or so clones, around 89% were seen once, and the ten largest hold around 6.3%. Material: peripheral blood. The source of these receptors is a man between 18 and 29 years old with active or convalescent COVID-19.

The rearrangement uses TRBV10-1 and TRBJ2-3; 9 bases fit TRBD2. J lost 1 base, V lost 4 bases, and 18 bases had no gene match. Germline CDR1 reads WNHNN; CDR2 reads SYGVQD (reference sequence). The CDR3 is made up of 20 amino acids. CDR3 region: CASSVRLKSSGRVGTDTQYF. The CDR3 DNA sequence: TGCGCCAGCAGTGTAAGGTTGAAGAGTAGCGGGAGAGTTGGCACAGATACGCAGTATTTT.

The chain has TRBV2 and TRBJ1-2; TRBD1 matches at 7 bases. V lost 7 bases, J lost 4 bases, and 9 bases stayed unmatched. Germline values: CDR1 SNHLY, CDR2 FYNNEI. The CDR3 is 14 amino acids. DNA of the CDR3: TGTGCCAGCACAAGGGACAGAGTTATCTATGGCTACACCTTC. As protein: CASTRDRVIYGYTF.

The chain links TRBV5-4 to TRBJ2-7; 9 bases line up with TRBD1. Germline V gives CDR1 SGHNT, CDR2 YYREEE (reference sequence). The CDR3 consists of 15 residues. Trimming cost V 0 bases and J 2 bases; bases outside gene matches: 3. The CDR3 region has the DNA TGTGCCAGCAGCTTGGAATGGACAGGGGCCTACGAGCAGTACTTC. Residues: CASSLEWTGAYEQYF.

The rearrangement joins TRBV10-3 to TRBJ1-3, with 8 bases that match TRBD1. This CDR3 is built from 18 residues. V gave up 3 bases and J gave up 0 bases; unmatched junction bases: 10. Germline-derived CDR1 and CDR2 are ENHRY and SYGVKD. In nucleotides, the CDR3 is TGTGCCATCAGTGATGAGGGACAGGAGTTCTTCTCTGGAAACACCATATATTTT. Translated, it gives CAISDEGQEFFSGNTIYF.

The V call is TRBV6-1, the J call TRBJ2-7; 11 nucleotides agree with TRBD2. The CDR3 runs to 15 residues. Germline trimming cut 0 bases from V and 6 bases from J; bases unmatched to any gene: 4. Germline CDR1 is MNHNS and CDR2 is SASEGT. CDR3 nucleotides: TGTGCCAGCAGTGAAGCTTACGGACTAGCGGGCGAGCAGTACTTC. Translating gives CASSEAYGLAGEQYF.

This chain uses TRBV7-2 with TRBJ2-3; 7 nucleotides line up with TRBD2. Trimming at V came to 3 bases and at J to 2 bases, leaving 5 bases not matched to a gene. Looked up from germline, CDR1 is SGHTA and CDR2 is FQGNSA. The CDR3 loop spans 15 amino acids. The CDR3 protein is CASSFFLAVTDTQYF. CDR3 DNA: TGTGCCAGCAGCTTTTTTCTAGCGGTCACAGATACGCAGTATTTT.

CDR3 in amino acids: CASSSLRAVTEAFF. In DNA, the CDR3 is TGTGCCAGCAGTTCCCTACGTGCTGTCACTGAAGCTTTCTTT. The chain is built from TRBV27 and TRBJ1-1; no clear D. Germline V gene sequence: CDR1 MNHEY, CDR2 SMNVEV (reference sequence). The CDR3 spans 14 residues. V was shortened by 4 bases and J by 4 bases, with 13 bases between the two germline ends.

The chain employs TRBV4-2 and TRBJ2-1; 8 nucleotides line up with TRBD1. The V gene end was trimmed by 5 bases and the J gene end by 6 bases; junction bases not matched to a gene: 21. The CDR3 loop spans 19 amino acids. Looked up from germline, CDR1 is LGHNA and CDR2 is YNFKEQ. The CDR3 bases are TGTGCCAGCAGCGGAAGAGAGGGGGACAGGCTCTCAATCAGCAATGAGCAGTTCTTC. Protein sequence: CASSGREGDRLSISNEQFF.

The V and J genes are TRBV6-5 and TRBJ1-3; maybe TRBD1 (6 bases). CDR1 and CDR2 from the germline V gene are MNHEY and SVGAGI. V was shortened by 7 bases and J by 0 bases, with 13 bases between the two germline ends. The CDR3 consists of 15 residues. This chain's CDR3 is CASTRGGSSGNTIYF. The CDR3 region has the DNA TGTGCCAGCACTAGGGGGGGGAGCTCTGGAAACACCATATATTTT.

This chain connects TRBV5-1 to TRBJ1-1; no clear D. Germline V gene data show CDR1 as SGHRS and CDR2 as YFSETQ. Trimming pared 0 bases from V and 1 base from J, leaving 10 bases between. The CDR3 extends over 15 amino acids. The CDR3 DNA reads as TGCGCCAGCAGCTTGGCTACGGGGTCGAACACTGAAGCTTTCTTT. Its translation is CASSLATGSNTEAFF.

CDR3 DNA sequence: TGCAGCGTTGTTAAGACAGGGGGCCGGACTGAAGCTTTCTTT. This translates into CSVVKTGGRTEAFF. The rearrangement joins TRBV29-1 to TRBJ1-1; the match to TRBD1 covers 10 bases. The trim removed 4 bases at V and 5 bases at J, leaving 7 bases unmatched. The CDR3 is 14 amino acids. The germline V gene has CDR1 SQVTM and CDR2 ANQGSEA.

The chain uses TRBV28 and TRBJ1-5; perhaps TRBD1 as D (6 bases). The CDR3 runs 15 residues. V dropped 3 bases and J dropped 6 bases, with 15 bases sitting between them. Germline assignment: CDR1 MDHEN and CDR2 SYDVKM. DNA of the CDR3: TGTGCCAGCAGTTTTGGGGGGGCGCGGGTTCAGCCCCAGCATTTT. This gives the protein CASSFGGARVQPQHF.

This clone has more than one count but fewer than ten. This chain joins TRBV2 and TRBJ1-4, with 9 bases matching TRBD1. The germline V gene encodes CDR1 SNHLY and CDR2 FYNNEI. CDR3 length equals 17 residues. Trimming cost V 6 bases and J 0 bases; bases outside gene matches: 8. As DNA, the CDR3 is TGTGCCAGCAGGGGGAGACAGGGGGTTGCAACTAATGAAAAACTGTTTTTT. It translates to CASRGRQGVATNEKLFF.

CDR3 sequence: CASSLGTSTSYEQYF. The CDR3 nucleotides are TGCGCCAGCAGCCTTGGGACTTCTACCTCCTACGAGCAGTACTTC. The gene calls are TRBV5-1 and TRBJ2-7, with D possibly being TRBD2 (6 bases). The CDR3 runs to 15 residues. The V end was cut by 4 bases, the J end by 0 bases, with 14 bases between. CDR1 is SGHRS and CDR2 is YFSETQ in the germline V gene.

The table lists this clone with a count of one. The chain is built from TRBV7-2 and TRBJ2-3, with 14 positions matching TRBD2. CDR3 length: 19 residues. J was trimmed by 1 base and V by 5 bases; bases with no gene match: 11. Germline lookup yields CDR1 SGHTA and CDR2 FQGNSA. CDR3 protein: CASSNSGLAGAGGTDTQYF. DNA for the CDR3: TGTGCCAGCAGCAACTCGGGACTAGCGGGGGCTGGCGGCACAGATACGCAGTATTTT.

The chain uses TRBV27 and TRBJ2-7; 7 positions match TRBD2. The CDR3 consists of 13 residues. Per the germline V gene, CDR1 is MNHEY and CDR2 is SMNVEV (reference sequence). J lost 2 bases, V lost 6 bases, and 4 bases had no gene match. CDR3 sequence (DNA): TGTGCCAGCAGGTTTGGGGGGGCCTACGAGCAGTACTTC. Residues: CASRFGGAYEQYF.

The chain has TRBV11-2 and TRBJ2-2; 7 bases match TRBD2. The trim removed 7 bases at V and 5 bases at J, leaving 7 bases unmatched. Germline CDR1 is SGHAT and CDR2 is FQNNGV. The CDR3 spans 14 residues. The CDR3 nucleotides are TGTGCCAGCAAGGGGAGGGGAGCGACCGGGGAGCTGTTTTTT. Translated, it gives CASKGRGATGELFF.

The CDR3 bases are TGTGCCTGGAAAGGATCTAGATACAATGAGCAGTTCTTC. It yields the protein CAWKGSRYNEQFF. The chain combines TRBV30 with TRBJ2-1; no clear D. CDR3 length equals 13 residues. Germline CDR1 and CDR2: GTSNPN and SVGIG (reference sequence). Trimming stripped 4 bases from V and 4 bases from J, with 11 bases between.

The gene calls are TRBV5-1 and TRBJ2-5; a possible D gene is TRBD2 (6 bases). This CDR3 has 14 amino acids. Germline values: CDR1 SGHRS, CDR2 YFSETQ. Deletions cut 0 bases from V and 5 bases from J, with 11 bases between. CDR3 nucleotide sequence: TGCGCCAGCAGCTTGGTGGGAGGCCGGGAGACCCAGTACTTC. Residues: CASSLVGGRETQYF. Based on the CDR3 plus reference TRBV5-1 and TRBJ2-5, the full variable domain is KAGVTQTPRYLIKTRGQQVTLSCSPISGHRSVSWYQQTPGQGLQFLFEYFSETQRNKGNFPGRFSGRQFSNSRSEMNVSTLELGDSALYLCASSLVGGRETQYFGPGTRLLVL.

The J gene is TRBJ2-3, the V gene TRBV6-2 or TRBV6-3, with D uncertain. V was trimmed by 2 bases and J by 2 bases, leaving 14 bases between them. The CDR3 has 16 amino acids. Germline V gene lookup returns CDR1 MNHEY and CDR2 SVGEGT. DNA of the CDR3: TGTGCCAGCAGTTACGGTCGTACAGCCCTCACAGATACGCAGTATTTT. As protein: CASSYGRTALTDTQYF.

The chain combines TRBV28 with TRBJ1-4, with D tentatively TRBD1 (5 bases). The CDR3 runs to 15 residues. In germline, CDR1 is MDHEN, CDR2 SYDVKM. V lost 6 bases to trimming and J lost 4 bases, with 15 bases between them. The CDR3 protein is CASSLLDTGNEKLFF. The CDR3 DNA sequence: TGTGCCAGCAGCCTCCTGGACACGGGTAATGAAAAACTGTTTTTT.

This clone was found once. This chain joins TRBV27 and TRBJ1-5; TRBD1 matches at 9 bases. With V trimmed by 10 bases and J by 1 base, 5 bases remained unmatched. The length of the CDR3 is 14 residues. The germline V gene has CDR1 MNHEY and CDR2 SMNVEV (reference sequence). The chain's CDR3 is CATRTGASNQPQHF. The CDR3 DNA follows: TGTGCCACCCGGACAGGGGCGAGCAATCAGCCCCAGCATTTT.

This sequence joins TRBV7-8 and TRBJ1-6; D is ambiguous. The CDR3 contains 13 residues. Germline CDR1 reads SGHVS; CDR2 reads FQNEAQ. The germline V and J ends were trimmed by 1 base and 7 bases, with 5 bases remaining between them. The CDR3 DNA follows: TGTGCCAGCAGCTTAGACAGAAATTCACCCCTCCACTTT. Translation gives CASSLDRNSPLHF.

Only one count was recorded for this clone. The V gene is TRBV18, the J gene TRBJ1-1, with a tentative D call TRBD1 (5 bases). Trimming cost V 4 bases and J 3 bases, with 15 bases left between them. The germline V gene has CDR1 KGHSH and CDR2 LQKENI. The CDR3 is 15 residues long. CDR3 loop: CASSQRATVDTEAFF. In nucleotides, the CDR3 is TGTGCCAGCTCACAAAGGGCGACAGTAGACACTGAAGCTTTCTTT. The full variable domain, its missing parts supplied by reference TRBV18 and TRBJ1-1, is NAGVMQNPRHLVRRRGQEARLRCSPMKGHSHVYWYRQLPEEGLKFMVYLQKENIIDESGMPKERFSAEFPKEGPSILRIQQVVRGDSAAYFCASSQRATVDTEAFFGQGTRLTVV.

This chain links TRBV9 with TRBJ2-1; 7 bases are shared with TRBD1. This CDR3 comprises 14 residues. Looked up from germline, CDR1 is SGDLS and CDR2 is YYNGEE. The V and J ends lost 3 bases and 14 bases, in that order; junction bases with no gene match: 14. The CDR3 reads CASSARETGIEEFF. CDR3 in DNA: TGTGCCAGCAGCGCGAGGGAGACAGGGATCGAAGAGTTCTTC.

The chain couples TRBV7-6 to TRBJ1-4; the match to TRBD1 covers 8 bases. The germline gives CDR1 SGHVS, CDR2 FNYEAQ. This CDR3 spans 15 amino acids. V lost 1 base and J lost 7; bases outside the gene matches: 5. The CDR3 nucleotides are TGTGCCAGCAGCTTAGAGGCAGGGGGCTTTGAAAAACTGTTTTTT. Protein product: CASSLEAGGFEKLFF.

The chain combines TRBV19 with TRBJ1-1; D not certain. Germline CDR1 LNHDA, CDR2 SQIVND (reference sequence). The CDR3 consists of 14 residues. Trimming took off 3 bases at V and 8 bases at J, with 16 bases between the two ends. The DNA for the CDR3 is TGTGCCAGTAGTATCACCGGGAGCCGAAGGGAAGCTTTCTTT. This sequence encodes CASSITGSRREAFF.